This T cell receptor beta chain stems from a study of blood T cell repertoires in COVID-19. Here immunoSEQ multiplex PCR was the method, and the copy in TCRdb shows in-frame clones only, minus some. In the table there are some 82,000 clones, approximately 80% of which are singletons. The receptor was derived from an elderly man with acute or convalescent COVID-19. The sequenced sample was peripheral blood.

CDR3 residues: CASSQPTGATEKLFF. The CDR3 DNA reads TGTGCCAGCAGCCAACCGACAGGGGCAACGGAAAAACTGTTTTTT. This rearrangement joins TRBV3-1 (or the pseudogene TRBV3-2) to TRBJ1-4, with 8 bases identical to TRBD1. Germline CDR1 and CDR2: LGHDT and YNNKEL (reference sequence). The junction had 7 bases not matched to a gene; V was cut back by 2 bases and J by 8 bases. The CDR3 is 15 amino acids.